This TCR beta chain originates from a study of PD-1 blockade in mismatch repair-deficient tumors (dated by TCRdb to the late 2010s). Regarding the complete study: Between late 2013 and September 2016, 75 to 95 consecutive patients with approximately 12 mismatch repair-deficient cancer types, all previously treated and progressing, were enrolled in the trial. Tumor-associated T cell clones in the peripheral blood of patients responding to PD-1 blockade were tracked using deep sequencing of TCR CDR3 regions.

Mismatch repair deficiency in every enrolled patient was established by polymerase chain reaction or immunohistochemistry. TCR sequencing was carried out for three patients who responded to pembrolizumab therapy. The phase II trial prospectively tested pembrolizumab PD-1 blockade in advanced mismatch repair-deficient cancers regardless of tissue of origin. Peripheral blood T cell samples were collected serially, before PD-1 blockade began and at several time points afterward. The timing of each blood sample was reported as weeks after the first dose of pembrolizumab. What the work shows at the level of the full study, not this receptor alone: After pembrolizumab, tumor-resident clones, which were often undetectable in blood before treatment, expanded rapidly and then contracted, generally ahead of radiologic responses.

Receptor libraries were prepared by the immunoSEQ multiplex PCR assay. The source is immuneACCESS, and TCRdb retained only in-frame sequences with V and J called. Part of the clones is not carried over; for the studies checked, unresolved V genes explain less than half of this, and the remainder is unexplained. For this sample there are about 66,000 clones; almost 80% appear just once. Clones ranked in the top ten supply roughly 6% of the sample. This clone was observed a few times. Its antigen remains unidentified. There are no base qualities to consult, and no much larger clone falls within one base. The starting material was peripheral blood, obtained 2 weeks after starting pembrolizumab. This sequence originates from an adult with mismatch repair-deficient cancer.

CDR3 sequence: CASKRREVMNTEAFF. The sequenced DNA: TGTGCCAGCAAGCGCCGGGAAGTAATGAACACTGAAGCTTTCTTT. This chain joins TRBV2 to TRBJ1-1; a confident D gene designation cannot be given. CDR1 and CDR2 (SNHLY, FYNNEI) derive from the germline V gene. Cut back by 7 bases and 0 bases, the V and J ends lie 15 bases apart. The CDR3 holds 15 amino acids from the cysteine to the phenylalanine. Kept here is only the CDR3 DNA, which spans 45 bases and is read in frame from base 1.